This is a list of T cell receptor beta chains from one sample in a study of technical replicates of blood from a few donors. Here immunoSEQ multiplex PCR was the method, and the copy in TCRdb shows in-frame clones only, minus some. In the table there are tens of thousands of clones, around 94% of which are singletons. The sample taken for sequencing was T cells isolated from PBMCs. The receptors shown here come from a human donor in good health. Both conserved end residues are part of each CDR3. The order of the fields is J gene, D gene, V gene, CDR3 protein. A D gene is named only where the DNA matches it firmly.

TRBJ1-5	.	TRBV15	CATSRDRGDNQPQHF
TRBJ2-7	.	TRBV2	CASAPGQGGEQYF
TRBJ2-6	.	TRBV28	CASSPVRDIISGANVLTF
TRBJ1-5	.	TRBV19	CASSITPAIYSNQPQHF
TRBJ2-7	.	TRBV7-2	CASGRAGPYEQYF
TRBJ1-1	.	TRBV7-3	CASSPHGGNTEAFF
TRBJ1-5	.	TRBV27	CASSLGGYNQPQHF
TRBJ2-1	TRBD2	TRBV7-9	CASSPTSGSVNEQFF
TRBJ2-5	.	TRBV14	CASSQARKTQYF
TRBJ2-2	TRBD2	TRBV7-3	CASSSSGRRDTGELFF
TRBJ1-4	TRBD1	TRBV6-1	CASALEGQINEKLFF
TRBJ2-1	TRBD1	TRBV6-5	CASSFRDSSYNEQFF
TRBJ2-6	TRBD2	TRBV19	CASKTSGSHGANVLTF